The sequence of this TCR beta chain was determined in a study of regulatory T cells in long-lasting Graves disease. Findings and limits, study-wide: Persistent disease preferred TRBV28, TRBJ1-2 and TRBJ2-5; new disease, TRBV20-1 and TRBJ2-1.

The TCR beta library used iRepertoire HTBI primers with Arm-PCR amplification of CDR3. TCRdb re-analysed the multiplex PCR reads in MiXCR, keeping a single row per CDR3 protein. This sample carries fewer than 650,000 distinct CDR3 sequences, 15% to 20% of them seen once, and the ten largest clones take 9.5% to 15%. This clonotype was detected many times. Its antigen is not identified. The time point here: newly diagnosed GD, antithyroid drugs for less than 3 months. The TCR library was made from RNA that had been extracted from PBMCs in TRIzol. Graves' disease diagnosis used American Thyroid Association guidelines. V was pared by 1 base and J by 7 bases, with 8 bases between. CDR3 length equals 13 residues. In germline, CDR1 is SEHNR, CDR2 FQNEAQ (reference sequence). This sample also appeared in a second study, on T cells in Graves' hyperthyroidism and ophthalmopathy.

The clonotype was recovered from a man between 18 and 35 years old with Graves disease. The chain links TRBV7-9 to TRBJ2-1; no definite D call. This specimen was peripheral blood mononuclear cells (PBMCs), taken at new diagnosis, from a patient treated with antithyroid drugs. The DNA for the CDR3 is TGTGCCAGCAGCTTAGGAGCCGGGAATGAGCAGTTCTTC. Its protein is CASSLGAGNEQFF. Variable domain in full (rest from reference TRBV7-9 and TRBJ2-1): DTGVSQNPRHKITKRGQNVTFRCDPISEHNRLYWYRQTLGQGPEFLTYFQNEAQLEKSRLLSDRFSAERPKGSFSTLEIQRTEQGDSAMYLCASSLGAGNEQFFGPGTRLTVL.